These 3 T cell receptor beta chains originate from one sample sequenced in a study of blood T cell repertoires in COVID-19. The data were produced by immunoSEQ multiplex PCR, yet TCRdb's version contains in-frame clones alone and is incomplete. The sample holds 200,000 or so clones, about 85% seen once. The sample comprised peripheral blood. The receptor set was obtained from a woman of 80 years or more with COVID-19, enrolled during active disease.

This clone occurred a few times. The chain recombines TRBV7-6 with TRBJ1-4, with D tentatively TRBD1 (6 bases). The CDR3 totals 15 residues. In germline, CDR1 is SGHVS, CDR2 FNYEAQ. Trimming cost V 5 bases and J 4 bases, with 14 bases left between them. The CDR3 DNA reads as TGTGCCAGCAGCCCTTCAGGGGCTAGTAATGAAAAACTGTTTTTT. Its protein is CASSPSGASNEKLFF.

The chain has TRBV2 and TRBJ1-1; D is perhaps TRBD1 (6 bases). The CDR3 sequence is 14 residues long. CDR1 SNHLY and CDR2 FYNNEI come from the germline V gene. Deletions cut 8 bases from V and 1 base from J, with 14 bases between. The CDR3 DNA reads TGTGCCAGCCAGCGGGGGGCCCAGAACACTGAAGCTTTCTTT. Translating it yields CASQRGAQNTEAFF.

V and J are TRBV27 and TRBJ1-6, with TRBD1 as a possible D gene (5 bases). Germline V gives CDR1 MNHEY, CDR2 SMNVEV (reference sequence). V was pared by 3 bases and J by 3 bases, with 12 bases between. CDR3 length: 16 amino acids. CDR3 DNA sequence: TGTGCCAGCAGTTTTACAGGAGCCAACTATAATTCACCCCTCCACTTT. Translating it yields CASSFTGANYNSPLHF.